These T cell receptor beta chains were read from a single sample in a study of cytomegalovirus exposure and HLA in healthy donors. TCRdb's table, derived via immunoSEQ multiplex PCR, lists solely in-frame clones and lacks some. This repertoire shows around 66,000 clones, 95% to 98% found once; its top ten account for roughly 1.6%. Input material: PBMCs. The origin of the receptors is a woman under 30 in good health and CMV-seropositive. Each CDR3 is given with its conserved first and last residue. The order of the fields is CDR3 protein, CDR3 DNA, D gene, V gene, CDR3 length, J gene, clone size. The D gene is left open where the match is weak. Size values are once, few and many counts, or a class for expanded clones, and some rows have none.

CDR3aa: CASSFGGAAYEQYF
CDR3nt: TGTGCCAGCAGTTTTGGAGGAGCGGCCTACGAGCAGTACTTC
d_gene: NA
v_gene: TRBV27
len: 14
j_gene: TRBJ2-7
abundance: once

CDR3aa: CASSSGQVKLYGYTF
CDR3nt: TGTGCCAGCAGCTCCGGACAGGTCAAACTCTATGGCTACACCTTC
d_gene: TRBD1
v_gene: TRBV7-2
len: 15
j_gene: TRBJ1-2
abundance: NA

CDR3aa: CASSQTGTSIQETQYF
CDR3nt: TGTGCCAGCAGCCAAACCGGGACTAGTATACAGGAGACCCAGTACTTC
d_gene: TRBD2
v_gene: TRBV4-2
len: 16
j_gene: TRBJ2-5
abundance: NA

CDR3aa: CASSEPDSVSGNTIYF
CDR3nt: TGTGCCAGCAGTGAACCGGACAGCGTCTCTGGAAACACCATATATTTT
d_gene: NA
v_gene: TRBV6-1
len: 16
j_gene: TRBJ1-3
abundance: NA

CDR3aa: CASSLGSGRAPYEQYF
CDR3nt: TGTGCCAGCAGTTTGGGGAGCGGGAGGGCCCCCTACGAGCAGTACTTC
d_gene: TRBD2
v_gene: TRBV27
len: 16
j_gene: TRBJ2-7
abundance: NA

CDR3aa: CASSLGGGDSNEQYF
CDR3nt: TGTGCCAGCAGCCTCGGTGGGGGGGATTCGAACGAGCAGTACTTC
d_gene: TRBD2
v_gene: TRBV5-4
len: 15
j_gene: TRBJ2-7
abundance: NA

CDR3aa: CAGSGEYQETQYF
CDR3nt: TGTGCCGGATCGGGGGAGTACCAAGAGACCCAGTACTTC
d_gene: NA
v_gene: TRBV6-6
len: 13
j_gene: TRBJ2-5
abundance: NA

CDR3aa: CAWSRREGPDTQYF
CDR3nt: TGTGCCTGGAGTAGGCGGGAGGGCCCAGATACGCAGTATTTT
d_gene: TRBD2
v_gene: TRBV30
len: 14
j_gene: TRBJ2-3
abundance: NA

CDR3aa: CASSIAGAGELFF
CDR3nt: TGTGCCAGTAGTATAGCCGGGGCCGGGGAGCTGTTTTTT
d_gene: NA
v_gene: TRBV19
len: 13
j_gene: TRBJ2-2
abundance: NA

CDR3aa: CAISESEGAQHF
CDR3nt: TGTGCCATCAGTGAGTCTGAGGGAGCCCAGCATTTT
d_gene: NA
v_gene: TRBV10-3
len: 12
j_gene: TRBJ1-5
abundance: NA

CDR3aa: CASSSPQGDGYTF
CDR3nt: TGTGCCAGCAGCTCCCCGCAGGGGGACGGCTACACCTTC
d_gene: TRBD1
v_gene: TRBV5-6
len: 13
j_gene: TRBJ1-2
abundance: NA

CDR3aa: CASYSYGGGKKEDTGELFF
CDR3nt: TGTGCCAGCTATTCCTACGGAGGCGGGAAGAAGGAGGACACCGGGGAGCTGTTTTTT
d_gene: NA
v_gene: TRBV21-1
len: 19
j_gene: TRBJ2-2
abundance: NA

CDR3aa: CASQGQGNQPQHF
CDR3nt: TGTGCCAGCCAGGGACAGGGGAATCAGCCCCAGCATTTT
d_gene: TRBD1
v_gene: TRBV27
len: 13
j_gene: TRBJ1-5
abundance: once

CDR3aa: CASSVGRSGANVLTF
CDR3nt: TGTGCCAGTAGCGTCGGCCGTAGCGGGGCCAACGTCCTGACTTTC
d_gene: NA
v_gene: TRBV19
len: 15
j_gene: TRBJ2-6
abundance: once

CDR3aa: CAWSVLAGVGDEQFF
CDR3nt: TGTGCCTGGAGTGTACTAGCGGGAGTAGGGGATGAGCAGTTCTTC
d_gene: TRBD2
v_gene: TRBV30
len: 15
j_gene: TRBJ2-1
abundance: NA

CDR3aa: CASSRGEGVGYTF
CDR3nt: TGTGCCAGCAGTAGGGGAGAGGGGGTTGGCTACACCTTC
d_gene: NA
v_gene: TRBV2
len: 13
j_gene: TRBJ1-2
abundance: NA

CDR3aa: CASSVSSGRAGELFF
CDR3nt: TGTGCCAGCAGCGTATCTAGCGGGAGGGCCGGGGAGCTGTTTTTT
d_gene: TRBD2
v_gene: TRBV7-6
len: 15
j_gene: TRBJ2-2
abundance: NA

CDR3aa: CASREVIPTSGRTYEQYF
CDR3nt: TGTGCCAGCAGAGAGGTCATCCCTACTAGCGGGAGAACCTACGAGCAGTACTTC
d_gene: TRBD2
v_gene: TRBV2
len: 18
j_gene: TRBJ2-7
abundance: NA

CDR3aa: CASHPGTGIIHGYTF
CDR3nt: TGTGCCAGCCACCCCGGGACAGGGATTATTCATGGCTACACCTTC
d_gene: TRBD1
v_gene: TRBV9
len: 15
j_gene: TRBJ1-2
abundance: once

CDR3aa: CASSLTDREETQYF
CDR3nt: TGTGCCAGCAGCCTCACGGACAGGGAAGAGACCCAGTACTTC
d_gene: TRBD1
v_gene: TRBV9
len: 14
j_gene: TRBJ2-5
abundance: NA

CDR3aa: CASSFPRDRLIYGYTF
CDR3nt: TGTGCCAGCAGTTTCCCCCGGGACAGGCTAATTTATGGCTACACCTTC
d_gene: TRBD1
v_gene: TRBV28
len: 16
j_gene: TRBJ1-2
abundance: NA

CDR3aa: CASSDYDRVDEQYF
CDR3nt: TGTGCCAGCAGTGACTATGACAGGGTCGACGAGCAGTACTTC
d_gene: TRBD1
v_gene: TRBV25-1
len: 14
j_gene: TRBJ2-7
abundance: NA

CDR3aa: CASSLYLIGQGAGGANVLTF
CDR3nt: TGCGCCAGCAGCTTGTATCTAATAGGACAGGGGGCGGGAGGGGCCAACGTCCTGACTTTC
d_gene: TRBD1
v_gene: TRBV5-1
len: 20
j_gene: TRBJ2-6
abundance: NA

CDR3aa: CASSIRRQGMLDEQFF
CDR3nt: TGTGCCAGTAGTATCCGGCGACAGGGGATGCTGGATGAGCAGTTCTTC
d_gene: TRBD1
v_gene: TRBV19
len: 16
j_gene: TRBJ2-1
abundance: NA

CDR3aa: CASTPLDRYNEQFF
CDR3nt: TGTGCCAGCACTCCTCTGGACAGATACAATGAGCAGTTCTTC
d_gene: NA
v_gene: TRBV14
len: 14
j_gene: TRBJ2-1
abundance: NA

CDR3aa: CASSPTGTGELFF
CDR3nt: TGTGCCAGCAGCCCTACAGGGACCGGGGAGCTGTTTTTT
d_gene: NA
v_gene: TRBV7-3
len: 13
j_gene: TRBJ2-2
abundance: NA

CDR3aa: CASSLTANTEAFF
CDR3nt: TGTGCCAGCAGCTTAACGGCAAACACTGAAGCTTTCTTT
d_gene: NA
v_gene: TRBV7-3
len: 13
j_gene: TRBJ1-1
abundance: NA

CDR3aa: CASSPGTTIYEQYF
CDR3nt: TGTGCCAGCAGCCCCGGGACAACTATCTACGAGCAGTACTTC
d_gene: NA
v_gene: TRBV9
len: 14
j_gene: TRBJ2-7
abundance: NA

CDR3aa: CASKNRGTEAFF
CDR3nt: TGTGCCAGCAAGAACAGGGGCACTGAAGCTTTCTTT
d_gene: TRBD1
v_gene: TRBV2
len: 12
j_gene: TRBJ1-1
abundance: NA

CDR3aa: CASSLVSGRLFYEQYF
CDR3nt: TGTGCCAGCAGCTTGGTTAGCGGGAGATTATTCTACGAGCAGTACTTC
d_gene: TRBD2
v_gene: TRBV7-9
len: 16
j_gene: TRBJ2-7
abundance: NA

CDR3aa: CASSEPSPNNEQFF
CDR3nt: TGTGCCAGCAGCGAGCCATCTCCGAACAATGAGCAGTTCTTC
d_gene: NA
v_gene: TRBV11-3
len: 14
j_gene: TRBJ2-1
abundance: NA

CDR3aa: CASSEGQSGHNEQFF
CDR3nt: TGTGCCAGCAGTGAAGGCCAGAGCGGACACAATGAGCAGTTCTTC
d_gene: NA
v_gene: TRBV6-1
len: 15
j_gene: TRBJ2-1
abundance: few

CDR3aa: CASSSIITGGSTGELFF
CDR3nt: TGTGCCAGCAGTTCCATAATAACGGGAGGAAGCACCGGGGAGCTGTTTTTT
d_gene: TRBD2
v_gene: TRBV27
len: 17
j_gene: TRBJ2-2
abundance: NA

CDR3aa: CATRTGQGRVTEAFF
CDR3nt: TGTGCCACCAGAACCGGACAGGGAAGAGTAACTGAAGCTTTCTTT
d_gene: TRBD1
v_gene: TRBV15
len: 15
j_gene: TRBJ1-1
abundance: NA

CDR3aa: CAWSPHSGLTEKLFF
CDR3nt: TGTGCCTGGAGCCCGCACTCGGGACTTACCGAAAAACTGTTTTTT
d_gene: NA
v_gene: TRBV30
len: 15
j_gene: TRBJ1-4
abundance: NA

CDR3aa: CASRAPGVTNTGELFF
CDR3nt: TGTGCCAGCAGAGCCCCGGGGGTTACGAACACCGGGGAGCTGTTTTTT
d_gene: NA
v_gene: TRBV27
len: 16
j_gene: TRBJ2-2
abundance: NA

CDR3aa: CASSTFVYEQYF
CDR3nt: TGTGCCAGCAGTACATTCGTGTACGAGCAGTACTTC
d_gene: NA
v_gene: TRBV28
len: 12
j_gene: TRBJ2-7
abundance: once

CDR3aa: CASSLPGSVYEQYF
CDR3nt: TGTGCCAGCAGCTTACCCGGGAGTGTCTACGAGCAGTACTTC
d_gene: NA
v_gene: TRBV11-2
len: 14
j_gene: TRBJ2-7
abundance: NA

CDR3aa: CASSSATGGYGYTF
CDR3nt: TGTGCCAGCAGTTCCGCTACGGGAGGCTATGGCTACACCTTC
d_gene: NA
v_gene: TRBV28
len: 14
j_gene: TRBJ1-2
abundance: few

CDR3aa: CASSVAGGPYNEQFF
CDR3nt: TGTGCCAGCAGTGTAGCGGGAGGGCCCTACAATGAGCAGTTCTTC
d_gene: TRBD2
v_gene: TRBV6-4
len: 15
j_gene: TRBJ2-1
abundance: NA

CDR3aa: CASSLLGGPGYF
CDR3nt: TGTGCCAGCAGTTTATTAGGGGGACCGGGGTACTTC
d_gene: NA
v_gene: TRBV28
len: 12
j_gene: TRBJ2-7
abundance: NA

CDR3aa: CASSLEKWETDTQYF
CDR3nt: TGTGCCAGCAGCTTAGAAAAATGGGAGACAGATACGCAGTATTTT
d_gene: NA
v_gene: TRBV7-9
len: 15
j_gene: TRBJ2-3
abundance: NA

CDR3aa: CASSQRGLVDEQFF
CDR3nt: TGTGCCAGCAGCCAAAGGGGACTAGTCGATGAGCAGTTCTTC
d_gene: TRBD2
v_gene: TRBV14
len: 14
j_gene: TRBJ2-1
abundance: NA

CDR3aa: CASSQDEGSGTQETQYF
CDR3nt: TGCGCCAGCAGCCAAGATGAAGGTAGCGGGACGCAAGAGACCCAGTACTTC
d_gene: TRBD2
v_gene: TRBV4-1
len: 17
j_gene: TRBJ2-5
abundance: NA

CDR3aa: CASSPRSNQETQYF
CDR3nt: TGTGCCAGCTCACCACGAAGCAACCAAGAGACCCAGTACTTC
d_gene: NA
v_gene: TRBV18
len: 14
j_gene: TRBJ2-5
abundance: NA

CDR3aa: CASSPSTVYNEQFF
CDR3nt: TGTGCCAGCAGTCCATCAACAGTGTACAATGAGCAGTTCTTC
d_gene: NA
v_gene: TRBV27
len: 14
j_gene: TRBJ2-1
abundance: NA